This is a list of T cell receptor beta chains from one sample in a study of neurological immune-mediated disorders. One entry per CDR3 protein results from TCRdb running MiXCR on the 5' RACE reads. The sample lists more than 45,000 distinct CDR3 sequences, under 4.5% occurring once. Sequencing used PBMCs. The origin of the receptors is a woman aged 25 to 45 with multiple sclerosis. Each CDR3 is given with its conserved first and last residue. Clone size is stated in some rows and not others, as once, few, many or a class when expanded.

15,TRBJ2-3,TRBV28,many,CASTSRSGYSDTQYF
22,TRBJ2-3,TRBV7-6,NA,CASSFYICSARDGLAGTDTQYF
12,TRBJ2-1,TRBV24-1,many,CATSDLMNEQFF
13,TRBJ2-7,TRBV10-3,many,CAITPGQGDEQYF
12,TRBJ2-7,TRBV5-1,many,CASSLASGQQYF
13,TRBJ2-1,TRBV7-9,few,CASSSKKGNEQFF
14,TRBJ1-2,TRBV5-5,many,CASSRTSLNYGYTF
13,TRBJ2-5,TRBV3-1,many,CASSRGGAGTQYF
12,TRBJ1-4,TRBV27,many,CASSSRDEKLFF
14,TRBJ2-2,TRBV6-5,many,CASSYFANTGELFF
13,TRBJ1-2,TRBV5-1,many,CASSYGGDYGYTF
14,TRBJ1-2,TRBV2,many,CASRRQGAIYGYTF
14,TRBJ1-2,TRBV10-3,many,CAISESAGAYGYTF
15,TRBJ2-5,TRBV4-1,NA,CASSAINSVQETQYF
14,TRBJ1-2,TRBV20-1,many,CSVFSRLMGYGYTF
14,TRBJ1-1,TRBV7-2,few,CASSLDKGGTEAFF
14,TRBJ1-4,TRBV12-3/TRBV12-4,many,CASSSRTGSEKLFF
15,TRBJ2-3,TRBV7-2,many,CASSLGGGRTDTQYF
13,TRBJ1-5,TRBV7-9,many,CASSLEIGQPQHF
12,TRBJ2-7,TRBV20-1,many,CSAPTSGYEQYF
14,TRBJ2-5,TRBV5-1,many,CASSFPEGPETQYF
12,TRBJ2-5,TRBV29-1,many,CSAGQTQETQYF
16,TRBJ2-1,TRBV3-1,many,CASSQDWGASYNEQFF
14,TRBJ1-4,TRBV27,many,CASSRLGLGEKLFF
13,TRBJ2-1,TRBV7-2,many,CASSLVRDHEQFF
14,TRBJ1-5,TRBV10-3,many,CAISESGTVQPQHF
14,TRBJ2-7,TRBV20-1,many,CSARGLRGGYEQYF
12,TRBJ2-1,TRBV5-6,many,CASSLAVNEQFF
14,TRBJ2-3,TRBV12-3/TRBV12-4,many,CASSPTFASPTQYF
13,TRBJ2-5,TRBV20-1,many,CSADIDRGVHQYF
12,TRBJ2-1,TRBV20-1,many,CSARASRGEQFF
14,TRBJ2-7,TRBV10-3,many,CAIRGQGSTYEQYF
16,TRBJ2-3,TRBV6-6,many,CASSYVLAGQSDTQYF
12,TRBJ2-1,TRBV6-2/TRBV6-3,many,CASDQGLNEQFF
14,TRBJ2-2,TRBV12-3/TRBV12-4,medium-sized,CASRPGGGFGELFF
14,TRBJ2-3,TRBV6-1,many,CASSGRLDTDTQYF
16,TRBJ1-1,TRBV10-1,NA,CASSVPSGQRKPEAFF
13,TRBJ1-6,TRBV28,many,CASSPPGNSPLHF
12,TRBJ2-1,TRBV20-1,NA,CSALGQWNEQFF
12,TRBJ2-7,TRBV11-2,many,CASSPTSYEQYF
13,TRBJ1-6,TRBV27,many,CASSLWGYSPLHF
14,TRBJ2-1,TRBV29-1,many,CSGGLAGAYNEQFF
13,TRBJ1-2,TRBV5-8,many,CASSSQGGYSYTF
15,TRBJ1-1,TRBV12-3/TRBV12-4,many,CASSLRGRGNTEAFF
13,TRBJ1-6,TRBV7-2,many,CATQRGLNSPLHF
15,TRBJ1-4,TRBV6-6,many,CASGLTFGTNEKLFF
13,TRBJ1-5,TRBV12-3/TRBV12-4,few,CASTPSYNQPQNF
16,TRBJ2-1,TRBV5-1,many,CASSSRSSLGGDEQFF
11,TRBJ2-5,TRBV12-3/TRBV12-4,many,CASSLGGTQYF
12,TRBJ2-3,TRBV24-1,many,CATSERPDTQYF
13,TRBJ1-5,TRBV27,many,CASSLSWGQPQHF
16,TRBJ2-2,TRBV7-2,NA,CASTLTGTGVTGELFF
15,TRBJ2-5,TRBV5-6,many,CASSLARERWETQYF
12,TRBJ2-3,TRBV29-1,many,CSATPRADTQYF
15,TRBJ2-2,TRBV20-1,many,CSARKGEARVGELFF
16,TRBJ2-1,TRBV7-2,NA,CASSLAGTRGSNEQFF